A selection of T cell receptor beta chains follows, all from one sample in a study of cytomegalovirus exposure and HLA in healthy donors. Clones were sequenced by immunoSEQ multiplex PCR, and TCRdb holds only the in-frame ones, with some missing. The table records tens of thousands of clones, approximately 71% of them present only once. The material sequenced was PBMCs. The receptor source for this set is a man aged 35-49 years in good health and CMV-seronegative. CDR3s include the opening cysteine and the closing phenylalanine or tryptophan. The order of the fields is V gene, J gene, CDR3 protein.

>TRBV7-9|TRBJ1-3
CASIKTQGSGNTIYF
>TRBV19|TRBJ2-7
CASSIGIEQYF
>TRBV25-1|TRBJ1-1
CASSDERGTEAFF
>TRBV11-2|TRBJ2-7
CASSDPYGRGTAVYEQYF
>TRBV9|TRBJ2-7
CASSKAAGVSYEQYF
>TRBV30|TRBJ1-2
CAWWTGGHVTYGYTF
>TRBV5-1|TRBJ2-5
CASSPGGSIQETQYF
>TRBV18|TRBJ2-1
CASSLSGSKISYNEQFF
>TRBV6-5|TRBJ1-4
CATSPGQVNEKLFF
>TRBV5-1|TRBJ1-5
CASSLVSGSNQPQHF
>TRBV2|TRBJ2-5
CARSEASGGRTQYF
>TRBV10-2|TRBJ2-2
CALSKFRDTGELFF
>TRBV13|TRBJ1-4
CASSPSGSNEKLFF